This record concerns one T cell receptor (beta chain) sequence. Its specific antigen is unknown. The input lacks base qualities; no much larger clone sits a single base away. The data are from a study of T cell responses to AZD1222 COVID-19 vaccine (dated by TCRdb to 2020 to 2023). Regarding the research as a whole: AZD1222 recipients whose second dose came at about 4 weeks and those whose second dose came at about 12 weeks were combined into one group, since spike-specific TCR depth and breadth did not differ between the two schedules. Trial participants were enrolled into age subgroups of 18-55, 56-69 and 70-plus years, which contained 148, 28 and 57 TCR-sequenced participants, respectively. A total of about 230 trial participants underwent TCR sequencing, of whom about 200 received two doses of AZD1222 and some 26 received two doses of the MenACWY control vaccine. Findings and caveats that apply to the study as a whole: Participants were mostly white British, with more females than males. The authors suggested clonal diversity may have been underestimated. CD4 TCRs associated with the vaccine covered the entire spike protein, and the dominant responses were in regions 160-218 and 743-854. In the small 56-69-year group, the increase in depth fell short of significance, most likely because of low power. Only five to seven AZD1222 recipients were SARS-CoV-2 seropositive at baseline, limiting conclusions about previously exposed vaccinees. Reportedly, close to half of the unique spike-specific TCRs recognized epitopes lying outside the regions that are mutated in the B.1.351 and B.1.1.7 variants. Spike-specific TCR breadth and depth rose significantly after two AZD1222 doses compared with day 0 and with MenACWY recipients. No day 14 peak-response samples were available, so repertoires were characterized only after the peak T cell response.

The time point label here, explained by the study, means: baseline before first vaccination. Samples from vaccinated people were obtained from the UK trials COV001 and COV002, which included a single-blind randomized controlled phase 2/3 trial of AZD1222 (ChAdOx1 nCoV-19) in healthy adults. Trial participant PBMC samples were collected at day 0 and day 28 after the second dose for TCRbeta chain sequencing. CDR1 and CDR2 are read off the germline V gene (reference sequence) as LGHDT and YNNKEL. From the cysteine through the phenylalanine, the CDR3 covers 14 amino acids. This entry keeps only the CDR3 DNA: 42 bases, framed from base 1. V is clipped by 4 bases and J by 1 base, and the sequence between their germline boundaries is 10 bases long. The CDR3 regions of human TCRbeta chains were analyzed by immunosequencing. Concerning the study's data processing: Repertoire TCRs were matched against a reference library of SARS-CoV-2-specific TCRs generated with the MIRA antigen-specificity platform. Breadth was defined as the fraction of unique TCRs that were SARS-CoV-2-associated, and depth was defined as the fraction of total T cells that were SARS-CoV-2-associated. Using the MIRA data, each spike-specific TCR was assigned both to the spike region to which the TCR was reactive and to a CD4 or CD8 class. Log10-transformed breadth and depth values were compared by one-way ANOVA with Sidak's multiple comparisons tests. TCRdb obtained this table from immuneACCESS and retained in-frame rearrangements with V and J assigned. These tables miss some clones; where compared with another copy, unresolved V genes account for less than half of the shortfall, and the remainder is unexplained. The V and J calls and clone size were taken over from that table, and D and trimming were inferred from the DNA. A total of 75,000 to 90,000 clones appear in this sample, around 90% of them only once. The ten biggest clones cover roughly 2.5% of the sample.

The TCR originated in an adult in good health. The sequencing here drew on peripheral blood, taken on day 0 of AZD1222 vaccination. The rearranged segments are TRBV3-1 (or the pseudogene TRBV3-2) and TRBJ1-2; the D gene identity is not certain. For the CDR3, the sequence is CASSPRGVNYGYTF. The bases are TGTGCCAGCAGCCCTCGGGGAGTTAACTATGGCTACACCTTC.